What follows is one TCR beta chain and its context. This sample was included in a study of Graves' ophthalmopathy and Graves' hyperthyroidism. Unmatched junction bases numbered 1, after V lost 1 base and J lost 3 bases. CDR1 and CDR2 (germline): KGHDR, SFDVKD. This CDR3 comprises 14 residues. RNA transcripts provided the template for amplifying TCR beta CDR3 regions. First-round RT-PCR employed HTBI primers, with a second-round multiplex PCR after it. TCRdb passed the multiplex PCR reads through MiXCR, listing each CDR3 protein once. The sample has more than 1,000,000 distinct CDR3 sequences, 35% to 40% seen once.

Sequencing used peripheral blood or thyroid tissue (not recorded which). This clonotype was obtained from an adult man with Graves' hyperthyroidism. The chain is built from TRBV24-1 and TRBJ2-7; 8 positions match TRBD1. CDR3 protein: CATSDFGQGYEQYF. Here the CDR3 DNA reads TGTGCCACCAGTGATTTTGGACAGGGCTACGAGCAGTACTTC.